This T cell receptor (beta chain) was recovered during a study of blood T cells in healthy people across ages. The germline V and J ends were trimmed by 4 bases and 6 bases, with 20 bases remaining between them. CDR1 and CDR2 from the germline V gene are SGHKS and YYEKEE (reference sequence). The CDR3 consists of 15 residues. For the second PCR, which ran for about 6 to 11 cycles, a sample-barcoded 5' primer and a J-beta primer mix were used. MiXCR was run by TCRdb on the 5' RACE reads, yielding one entry per CDR3 protein. The data hold about 1.5 million distinct CDR3 sequences, with 42% observed a single time.

This clonotype originated in a woman aged 18-29 years in good health. This chain joins TRBV5-5 and TRBJ2-7; D ambiguous. The sample comprised blood. The CDR3 loop reads CASSKEHSLTIEQYF. DNA for the CDR3: TGTGCCAGCAGCAAGGAACACTCCCTGACGATCGAGCAGTACTTC. The complete variable domain, with remaining parts taken from reference TRBV5-5 and TRBJ2-7, reads DAGVTQSPTHLIKTRGQQVTLRCSPISGHKSVSWYQQVLGQGPQFIFQYYEKEERGRGNFPDRFSARQFPNYSSELNVNALLLGDSALYLCASSKEHSLTIEQYFGPGTRLTVT.